The following is a T cell receptor beta chain sequence with its context. The antigen is unknown. They isolated at least 6 million PBMCs from each sample. This record comes from a study of blood T cells in healthy people across ages. The study's findings and limits: Unknown CMV status may confound age-related changes in expanded clones. Relative to aged donors, long-lived donors carried more naive CD4+ cells and displayed higher diversity.

With a J-beta primer mix and a sample-barcoded 5' primer, a second PCR ran about 7 to 11 cycles. Tagging of each cDNA molecule was performed by a template-switch adaptor with 12 random nucleotides. From the 5' RACE reads, TCRdb called clonotypes with MiXCR, one entry per CDR3 protein. The sample shows around 790,000 distinct CDR3 sequences, under 45% of them seen only once. The sample was blood. The sequence was collected from a man in his 60s in good health.

The CDR3 bases are TGCAGTGCTGCCAGAGGGGCCGGACGCTTTTACGAGCAGTACTTC. This encodes CSAARGAGRFYEQYF. The J gene is TRBJ2-7, the V gene TRBV20-1, with D possibly being TRBD1 or TRBD2 (5 bases each). The length of the CDR3 is 15 residues. V was pared by 5 bases and J by 4 bases, with 21 bases between. CDR1 and CDR2 from the germline V gene are DFQATT and SNEGSKA (reference sequence).